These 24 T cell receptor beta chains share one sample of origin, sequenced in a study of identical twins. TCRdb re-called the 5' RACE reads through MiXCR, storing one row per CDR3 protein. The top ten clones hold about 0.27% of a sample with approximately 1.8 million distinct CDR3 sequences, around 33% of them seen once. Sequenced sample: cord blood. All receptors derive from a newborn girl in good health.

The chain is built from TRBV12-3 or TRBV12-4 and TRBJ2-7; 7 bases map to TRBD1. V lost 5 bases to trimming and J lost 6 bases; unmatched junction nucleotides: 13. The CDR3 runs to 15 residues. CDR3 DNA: TGTGCCAGCAGTCACCGACAGGGCAGGGTTGGCGAGCAGTACTTC. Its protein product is CASSHRQGRVGEQYF.

The CDR3 DNA reads as TGTGCCAGCAGCCAGGAGCTCACAGATACGCAGCATTTT. Protein sequence: CASSQELTDTQHF. The V call is TRBV4-2, the J call TRBJ2-3; D is uncertain. The J call is in doubt because the DNA end fits TRBJ1-5 better. This CDR3 has 13 residues. CDR1 and CDR2 (germline): LGHNA, YNFKEQ.

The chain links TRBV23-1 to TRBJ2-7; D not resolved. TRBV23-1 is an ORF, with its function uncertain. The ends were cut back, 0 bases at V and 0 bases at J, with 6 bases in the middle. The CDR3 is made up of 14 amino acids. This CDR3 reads CASSQSTSSYEQYF. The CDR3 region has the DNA TGCGCCAGCAGTCAATCTACAAGCTCCTACGAGCAGTACTTC.

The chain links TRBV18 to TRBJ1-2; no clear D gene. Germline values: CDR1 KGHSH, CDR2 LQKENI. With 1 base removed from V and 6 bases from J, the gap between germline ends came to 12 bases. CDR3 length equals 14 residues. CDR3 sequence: CASSPLGLGHGYTF. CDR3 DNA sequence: TGTGCCAGCTCACCACTAGGGTTAGGTCATGGCTACACCTTC.

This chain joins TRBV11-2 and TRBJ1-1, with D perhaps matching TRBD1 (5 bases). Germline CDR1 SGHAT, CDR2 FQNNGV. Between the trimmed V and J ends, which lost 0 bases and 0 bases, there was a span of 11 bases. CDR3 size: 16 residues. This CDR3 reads CASSLDLGRLNTEAFF. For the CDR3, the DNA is TGTGCCAGCAGCTTAGATCTGGGACGGCTGAACACTGAAGCTTTCTTT.

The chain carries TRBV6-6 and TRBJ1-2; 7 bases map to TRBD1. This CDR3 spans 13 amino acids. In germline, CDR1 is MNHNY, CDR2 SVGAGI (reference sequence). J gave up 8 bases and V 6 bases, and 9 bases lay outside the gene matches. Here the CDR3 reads CASSSRGMGGYTF. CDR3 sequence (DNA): TGTGCCAGCAGCTCCAGGGGGATGGGAGGCTACACCTTC.

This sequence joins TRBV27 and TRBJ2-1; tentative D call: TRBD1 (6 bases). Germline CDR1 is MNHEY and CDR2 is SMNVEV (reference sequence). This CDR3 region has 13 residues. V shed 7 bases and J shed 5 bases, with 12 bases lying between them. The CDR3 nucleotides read TGTGCCAGCACCGCAACAGGGAACAATGAGCAGTTCTTC. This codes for CASTATGNNEQFF.

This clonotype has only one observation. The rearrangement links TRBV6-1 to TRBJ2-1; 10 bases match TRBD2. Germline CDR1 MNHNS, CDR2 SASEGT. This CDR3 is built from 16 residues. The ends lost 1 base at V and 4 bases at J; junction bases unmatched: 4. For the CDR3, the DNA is TGTGCCAGCAGTGAAGGACCAGCGGGGGGGTACAATGAGCAGTTCTTC. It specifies CASSEGPAGGYNEQFF.

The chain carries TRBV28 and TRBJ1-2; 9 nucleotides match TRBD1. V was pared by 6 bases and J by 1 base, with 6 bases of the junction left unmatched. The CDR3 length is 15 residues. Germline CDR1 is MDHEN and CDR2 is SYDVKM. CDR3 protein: CASREDRGVNYGYTF. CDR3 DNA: TGTGCCAGCAGGGAAGACAGGGGGGTTAACTATGGCTACACCTTC.

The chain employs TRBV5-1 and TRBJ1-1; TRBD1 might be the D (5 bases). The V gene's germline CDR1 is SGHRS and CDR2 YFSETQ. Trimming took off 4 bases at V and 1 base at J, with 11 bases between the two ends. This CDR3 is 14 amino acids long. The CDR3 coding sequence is TGCGCCAGCAGCGCTTCGACAGAGAACACTGAAGCTTTCTTT. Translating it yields CASSASTENTEAFF.

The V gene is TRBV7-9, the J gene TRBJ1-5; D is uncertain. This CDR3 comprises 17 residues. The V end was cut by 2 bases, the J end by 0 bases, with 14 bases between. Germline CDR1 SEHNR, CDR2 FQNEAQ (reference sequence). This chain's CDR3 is CASSLSSDPYSNQPQHF. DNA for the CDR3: TGTGCCAGCAGCTTATCCTCAGATCCTTATAGCAATCAGCCCCAGCATTTT.

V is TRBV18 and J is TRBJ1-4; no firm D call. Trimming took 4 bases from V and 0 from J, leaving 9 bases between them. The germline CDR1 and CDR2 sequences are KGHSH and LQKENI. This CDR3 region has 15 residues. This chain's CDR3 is CASSRFGSTNEKLFF. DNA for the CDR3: TGTGCCAGCTCACGATTTGGCTCAACTAATGAAAAACTGTTTTTT.

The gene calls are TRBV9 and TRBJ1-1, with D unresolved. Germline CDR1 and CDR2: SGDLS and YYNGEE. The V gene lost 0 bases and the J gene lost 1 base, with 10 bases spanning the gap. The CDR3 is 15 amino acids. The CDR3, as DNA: TGTGCCAGCAGCGTAGAAGGCTGGGCGAACACTGAAGCTTTCTTT. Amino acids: CASSVEGWANTEAFF.

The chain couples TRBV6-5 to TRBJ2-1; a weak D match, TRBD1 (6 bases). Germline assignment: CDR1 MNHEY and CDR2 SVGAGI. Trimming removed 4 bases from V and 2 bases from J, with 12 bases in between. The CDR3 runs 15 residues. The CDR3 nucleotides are TGTGCCAGCAGTTCCAGGGGTAAGGCCTACAATGAGCAGTTCTTC. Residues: CASSSRGKAYNEQFF.

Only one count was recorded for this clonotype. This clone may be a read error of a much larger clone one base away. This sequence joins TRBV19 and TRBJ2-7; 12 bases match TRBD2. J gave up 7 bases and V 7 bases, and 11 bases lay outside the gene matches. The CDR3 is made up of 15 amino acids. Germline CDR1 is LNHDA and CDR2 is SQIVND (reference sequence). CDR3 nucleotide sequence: TGTGCCAGTACTCTAGCGGGAGGGTCCTACAATGAGCAGTACTTC. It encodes CASTLAGGSYNEQYF.

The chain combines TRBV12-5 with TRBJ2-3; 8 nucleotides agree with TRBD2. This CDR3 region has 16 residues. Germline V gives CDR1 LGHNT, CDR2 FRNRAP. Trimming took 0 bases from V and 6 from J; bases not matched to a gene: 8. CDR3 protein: CASGLVVPAGDDTQYF. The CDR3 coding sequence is TGTGCTAGTGGTTTGGTAGTCCCAGCGGGAGACGATACGCAGTATTTT. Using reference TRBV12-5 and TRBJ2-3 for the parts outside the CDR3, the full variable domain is DARVTQTPRHKVTEMGQEVTMRCQPILGHNTVFWYRQTMMQGLELLAYFRNRAPLDDSGMPKDRFSAEMPDATLATLKIQPSEPRDSAVYFCASGLVVPAGDDTQYFGPGTRLTVL.

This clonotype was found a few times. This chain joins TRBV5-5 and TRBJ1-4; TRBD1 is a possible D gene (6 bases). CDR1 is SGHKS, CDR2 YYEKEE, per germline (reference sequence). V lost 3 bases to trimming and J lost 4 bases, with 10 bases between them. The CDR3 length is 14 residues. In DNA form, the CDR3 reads TGTGCCAGCAGCTCAGGGGTCCGTAATGAAAAACTGTTTTTT. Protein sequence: CASSSGVRNEKLFF.

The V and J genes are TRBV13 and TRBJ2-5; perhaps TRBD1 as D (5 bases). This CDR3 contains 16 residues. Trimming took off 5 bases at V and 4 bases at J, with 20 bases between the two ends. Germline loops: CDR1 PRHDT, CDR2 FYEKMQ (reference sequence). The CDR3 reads CASSPGVGLEGETQYF. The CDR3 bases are TGTGCCAGCAGCCCAGGAGTGGGGCTAGAAGGAGAGACCCAGTACTTC.

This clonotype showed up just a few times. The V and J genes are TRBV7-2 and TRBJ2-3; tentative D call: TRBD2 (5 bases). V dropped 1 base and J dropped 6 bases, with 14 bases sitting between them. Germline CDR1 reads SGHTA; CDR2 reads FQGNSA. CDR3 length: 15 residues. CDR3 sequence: CASSLGPSTIDTQYF. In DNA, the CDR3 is TGTGCCAGCAGCTTAGGTCCTAGCACGATCGATACGCAGTATTTT.

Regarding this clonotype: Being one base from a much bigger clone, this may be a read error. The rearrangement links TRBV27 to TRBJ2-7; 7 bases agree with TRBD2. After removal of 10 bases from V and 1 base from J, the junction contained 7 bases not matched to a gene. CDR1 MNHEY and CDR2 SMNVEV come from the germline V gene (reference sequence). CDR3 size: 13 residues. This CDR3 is CANRSSGSYEQYF. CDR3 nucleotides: TGTGCCAACCGGTCTAGCGGATCCTACGAGCAGTACTTC.

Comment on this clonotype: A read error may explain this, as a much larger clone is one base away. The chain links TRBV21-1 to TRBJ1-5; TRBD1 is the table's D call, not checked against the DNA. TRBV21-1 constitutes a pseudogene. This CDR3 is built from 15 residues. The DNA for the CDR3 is TGTGCCAGCCACAACAGGAACTATAGCGATCAGCCCCAGCATTTT. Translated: CASHNRNYSDQPQHF.

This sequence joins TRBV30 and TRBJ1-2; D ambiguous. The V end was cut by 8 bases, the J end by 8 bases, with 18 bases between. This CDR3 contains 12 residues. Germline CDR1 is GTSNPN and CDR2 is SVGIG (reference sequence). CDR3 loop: CARGPREDGYTF. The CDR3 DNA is TGTGCCAGAGGGCCCCGGGAGGACGGCTACACCTTC.

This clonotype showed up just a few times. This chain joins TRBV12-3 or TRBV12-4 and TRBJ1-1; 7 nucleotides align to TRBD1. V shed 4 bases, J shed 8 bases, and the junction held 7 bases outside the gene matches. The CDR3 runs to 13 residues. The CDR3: CASSSLGTDEAFF. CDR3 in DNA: TGTGCCAGCAGTTCCCTTGGGACAGACGAAGCTTTCTTT.

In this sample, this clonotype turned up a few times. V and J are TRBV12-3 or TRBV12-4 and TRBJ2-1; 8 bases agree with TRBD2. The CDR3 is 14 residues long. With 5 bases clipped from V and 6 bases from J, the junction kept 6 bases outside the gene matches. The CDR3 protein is CASSPPGLVNEQFF. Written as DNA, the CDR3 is TGTGCCAGCAGTCCCCCGGGACTAGTCAATGAGCAGTTCTTC.